A single sample is the source of the 23 T cell receptor beta chains below, sequenced in a study of T cells in localized non-small cell lung cancer. Here immunoSEQ multiplex PCR was the method, and the copy in TCRdb shows in-frame clones only, minus some. The sample holds 30,000 to 35,000 clones, 85% to 95% seen once. The sample in question was peripheral blood, obtained before any cancer treatment. These TCRs come from a female donor over 55 with stage I lung adenocarcinoma.

The chain recombines TRBV7-2 with TRBJ1-2; TRBD1 is a possible D gene (6 bases). The CDR3 loop spans 14 amino acids. The germline V gene encodes CDR1 SGHTA and CDR2 FQGNSA. Trimming removed 5 bases from V and 8 bases from J, with 18 bases in between. The DNA of the CDR3 is TGTGCCAGCAGCCCAAGAAACACAGGGAAGGGCTACACCTTC. Residues: CASSPRNTGKGYTF. Complete variable domain (other parts from reference TRBV7-2 and TRBJ1-2): GAGVSQSPSNKVTEKGKDVELRCDPISGHTALYWYRQSLGQGLEFLIYFQGNSAPDKSGLPSDRFSAERTGGSVSTLTIQRTQQEDSAVYLCASSPRNTGKGYTFGSGTRLTVV.

The gene calls are TRBV2 and TRBJ1-1; D uncertain. V shed 6 bases and J shed 1 base, with 12 bases lying between them. This CDR3 spans 14 amino acids. Looked up from germline, CDR1 is SNHLY and CDR2 is FYNNEI. The CDR3 nucleotides are TGTGCCAGCAGGGATGTCCTGTCGAACACTGAAGCTTTCTTT. Amino acids: CASRDVLSNTEAFF.

This chain connects TRBV6-5 to TRBJ1-1; D may be TRBD1 (5 bases). Germline CDR1 reads MNHEY; CDR2 reads SVGAGI. V was clipped by 2 bases and J by 8 bases, with 6 bases between them. The CDR3 extends over 11 amino acids. CDR3: CASSYRQEAFF. DNA for the CDR3: TGTGCCAGCAGTTACCGACAGGAAGCTTTCTTT.

The gene calls are TRBV5-1 and TRBJ1-2, with a possible D match to TRBD1 (5 bases). From germline, CDR1 is SGHRS and CDR2 YFSETQ. The CDR3 consists of 12 residues. Trimming removed 2 bases from V and 7 bases from J, with 9 bases in between. The CDR3 sequence: CASSFRESGYTF. CDR3 DNA: TGCGCCAGCAGCTTCAGGGAATCTGGCTACACCTTC.

The chain couples TRBV9 to TRBJ2-6; a possible D gene is TRBD1 (7 bases). Germline V gene data show CDR1 as SGDLS and CDR2 as YYNGEE. V was trimmed by 3 bases and J by 11 bases, leaving 15 bases between them. The CDR3 runs to 14 residues. The CDR3 is CASSGPQGGYVLTF. As DNA, the CDR3 is TGTGCCAGCAGCGGCCCTCAGGGGGGATACGTCCTGACTTTC.

The gene calls are TRBV5-5 and TRBJ1-5; TRBD1 might be the D (6 bases). Germline V gene lookup returns CDR1 SGHKS and CDR2 YYEKEE (reference sequence). The CDR3 contains 13 residues. V was trimmed by 2 bases and J by 5 bases, leaving 8 bases between them. This CDR3 is CASSLQGDQPQHF. As DNA, the CDR3 is TGTGCCAGCAGCTTACAGGGTGATCAGCCCCAGCATTTT.

The chain employs TRBV6-5 and TRBJ2-3; 9 nucleotides line up with TRBD1. Germline CDR1 is MNHEY and CDR2 is SVGAGI. The CDR3 is made up of 15 amino acids. J lost 1 base, V lost 2 bases, and 1 base had no gene match. CDR3 coding DNA: TGTGCCAGCAGTTACCGGGACAGGGGCACAGATACGCAGTATTTT. Translating gives CASSYRDRGTDTQYF.

The chain is built from TRBV18 and TRBJ1-4; 10 bases are shared with TRBD1. J lost 7 bases, V lost 0 bases, and 2 bases had no gene match. Germline V gene data show CDR1 as KGHSH and CDR2 as LQKENI. This CDR3 spans 15 amino acids. In DNA form, the CDR3 reads TGTGCCAGCTCACCACCCGACAGGGGGCCTGAAAAACTGTTTTTT. This codes for CASSPPDRGPEKLFF.

The chain joins TRBV5-4 to TRBJ1-2; D possibly corresponds to TRBD1 (5 bases). The CDR3 runs to 14 residues. Per germline, CDR1 SGHNT and CDR2 YYREEE (reference sequence). The ends were cut back, 2 bases at V and 6 bases at J, with 14 bases in the middle. This CDR3 is CASSFAGINNGYTF. CDR3 in DNA: TGTGCCAGCAGCTTTGCAGGGATCAATAATGGCTACACCTTC.

The CDR3 bases are TGTGCCAGCACCGCCCCTAAATTAGAGACGGGGACTCCGTTCGGCACCATATATTTT. It translates to CASTAPKLETGTPFGTIYF. The chain recombines TRBV21-1 with TRBJ1-3. TRBV21-1 is deemed a pseudogene. The CDR3 runs to 19 residues.

V and J are TRBV6-5 and TRBJ1-3; D not resolved. Trimming stripped 8 bases from V and 0 bases from J, with 8 bases between. The CDR3 sequence is 13 residues long. Germline values: CDR1 MNHEY, CDR2 SVGAGI. The CDR3 coding sequence is TGTGCCAGCCTTAGGGCCTCTGGAAACACCATATATTTT. The encoded protein is CASLRASGNTIYF.

V and J are TRBV21-1 and TRBJ1-3. TRBV21-1 is annotated as a pseudogene. This CDR3 region has 15 residues. The CDR3 sequence: CASSNDGVEGNTIYF. In nucleotides, the CDR3 is TGTGCCAGCAGCAATGACGGGGTAGAAGGAAACACCATATATTTT.

The chain couples TRBV6-6 to TRBJ1-2, with TRBD1 as a possible D gene (5 bases). Germline V gene lookup returns CDR1 MNHNY and CDR2 SVGAGI (reference sequence). The germline V and J ends were trimmed by 5 bases and 4 bases, with 14 bases remaining between them. This CDR3 comprises 14 residues. The CDR3 reads CASSLGHRSYGYTF. CDR3 coding DNA: TGTGCCAGCAGTCTAGGACACCGGAGCTATGGCTACACCTTC.

V usage is TRBV6-5 and J usage is TRBJ1-4; 7 nucleotides match TRBD1. There are 14 residues in the CDR3. V shed 0 bases, J shed 6 bases, and the junction held 1 base outside the gene matches. Germline lookup yields CDR1 MNHEY and CDR2 SVGAGI. The CDR3 DNA sequence: TGTGCCAGCAGTTACTCGGGGACAGATGAAAAACTGTTTTTT. This sequence encodes CASSYSGTDEKLFF.

This clone is a singleton in its sample. The CDR3 here is CASSLFTNTGELFF. The CDR3 DNA is TGCGCCAGCAGCTTGTTCACGAACACCGGGGAGCTGTTTTTT. The chain links TRBV5-1 to TRBJ2-2; D not resolved. Germline values: CDR1 SGHRS, CDR2 YFSETQ. CDR3 length: 14 residues. V was trimmed by 1 base and J by 0 bases, leaving 4 bases between them.

The chain links TRBV7-2 to TRBJ2-1, with 10 nucleotides matching TRBD2. The CDR3 has 13 residues. Germline CDR1 SGHTA, CDR2 FQGNSA. V gave up 8 bases and J gave up 7 bases; unmatched junction bases: 5. The CDR3: CASLAGVDNEQFF. The CDR3 DNA follows: TGTGCCAGCCTAGCGGGGGTGGATAATGAGCAGTTCTTC.

The rearrangement uses TRBV10-1 and TRBJ2-2; 9 bases align to TRBD2. V was clipped by 4 bases and J by 5 bases; unmatched bases: 8. Germline V gene sequence: CDR1 WNHNN, CDR2 SYGVQD (reference sequence). This CDR3 spans 16 amino acids. DNA for the CDR3: TGCGCCAGCAGTGCCGGTCTCGCGGGGGGGACCGGGGAGCTGTTTTTT. It specifies CASSAGLAGGTGELFF.

The chain combines TRBV5-8 with TRBJ1-3; the D gene is possibly TRBD1 (5 bases). This CDR3 has 16 amino acids. V was clipped by 4 bases and J by 0 bases, with 14 bases between them. Per the germline V gene, CDR1 is SGHTS and CDR2 is YDEGEE. The CDR3: CASSRGRSTSGNTIYF. The CDR3, as DNA: TGTGCCAGCAGCCGGGGCAGGTCCACCTCTGGAAACACCATATATTTT. Together with reference TRBV5-8 and TRBJ1-3, the CDR3 gives the full variable domain: EAGVTQSPTHLIKTRGQQATLRCSPISGHTSVYWYQQALGLGLQFLLWYDEGEERNRGNFPPRFSGRQFPNYSSELNVNALELEDSALYLCASSRGRSTSGNTIYFGEGSWLTVV.

The genes are TRBV29-1 and TRBJ1-1; 7 bases agree with TRBD1. Germline-derived CDR1 and CDR2 are SQVTM and ANQGSEA. Trimming took 4 bases from V and 1 from J; bases not matched to a gene: 9. The CDR3 has 15 residues. In DNA, the CDR3 is TGCAGCGTTGGTAAGTCAGGGGGGACGAACACTGAAGCTTTCTTT. It codes for CSVGKSGGTNTEAFF.

The chain carries TRBV7-2 and TRBJ2-2, with a weak D call TRBD1 (6 bases). This CDR3 comprises 14 residues. Per the germline V gene, CDR1 is SGHTA and CDR2 is FQGNSA. V was shortened by 5 bases and J by 7 bases, with 14 bases between the two germline ends. In nucleotides, the CDR3 is TGTGCCAGCAGCCCACGGACAGTCAACGGGGAGCTGTTTTTT. As protein: CASSPRTVNGELFF.

The chain recombines TRBV2 with TRBJ1-1, with D perhaps matching TRBD1 (5 bases). CDR1 SNHLY and CDR2 FYNNEI come from the germline V gene. The V end lost 6 bases, the J end lost 1 base, and 12 bases lay between the germline ends. The CDR3 runs to 14 residues. CDR3 bases: TGTGCCAGCAGCCCGGACGGGGGGAACACTGAAGCTTTCTTT. Its protein product is CASSPDGGNTEAFF.

The chain is built from TRBV19 and TRBJ2-5; D is unresolved. CDR1 is LNHDA, CDR2 SQIVND, per germline (reference sequence). The CDR3 spans 12 residues. Deletions cut 2 bases from V and 2 bases from J, with 3 bases between. The CDR3 spells CASSITQETQYF. The DNA of the CDR3 is TGTGCCAGTAGTATAACACAAGAGACCCAGTACTTC.

The J gene is TRBJ2-2, the V gene TRBV10-3, with 9 nucleotides matching TRBD1. Trimming took 4 bases from V and 2 from J; bases not matched to a gene: 5. The CDR3 has 16 amino acids. Germline assignment: CDR1 ENHRY and CDR2 SYGVKD. CDR3 nucleotides: TGTGCCATCAGTGTCGGGACAGGGCCCAACACCGGGGAGCTGTTTTTT. It encodes CAISVGTGPNTGELFF.